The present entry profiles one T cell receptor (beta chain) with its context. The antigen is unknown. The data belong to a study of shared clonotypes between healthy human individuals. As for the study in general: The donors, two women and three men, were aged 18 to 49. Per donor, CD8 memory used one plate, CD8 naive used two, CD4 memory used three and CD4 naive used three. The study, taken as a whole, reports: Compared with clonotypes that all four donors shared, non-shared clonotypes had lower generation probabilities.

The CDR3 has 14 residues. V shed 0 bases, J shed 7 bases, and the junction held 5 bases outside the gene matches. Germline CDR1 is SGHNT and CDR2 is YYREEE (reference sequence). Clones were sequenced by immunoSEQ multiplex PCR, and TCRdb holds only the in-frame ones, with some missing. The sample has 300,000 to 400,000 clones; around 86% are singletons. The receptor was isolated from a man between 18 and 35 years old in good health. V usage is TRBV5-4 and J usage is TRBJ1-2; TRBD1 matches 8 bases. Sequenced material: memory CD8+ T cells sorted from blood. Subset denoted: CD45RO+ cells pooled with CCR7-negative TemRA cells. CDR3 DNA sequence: TGTGCCAGCAGCTTGGCGACAGGGGCAGGTGGCTACACCTTC. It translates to CASSLATGAGGYTF.